This passage covers 32 T cell receptor beta chains from one sample sequenced in a study of shared clonotypes between healthy human individuals. Produced via immunoSEQ multiplex PCR; TCRdb's table is partial and in-frame only. The sample holds about 700,000 clones, 74% seen once. The sequenced sample consisted of memory CD4+ T cells sorted from blood. Regarding subset: CD45RA-negative fraction. Every receptor here comes from a woman aged 25-40 years in good health.

The rearrangement joins TRBV4-1 to TRBJ2-7, with a tentative D call TRBD2 (5 bases). The CDR3 runs to 16 residues. Trimming took off 3 bases at V and 2 bases at J, with 17 bases between the two ends. Germline V gene data show CDR1 as MGHRA and CDR2 as YSYEKL. CDR3 residues: CASSHLRVGSTYEQYF. The CDR3 bases are TGCGCCAGCAGCCACTTGAGGGTCGGATCTACCTACGAGCAGTACTTC.

This clone was seen ten or more times. The sample has other DNA sequences that encode this CDR3 too. The chain links TRBV4-1 to TRBJ1-5; D not certain. Germline loops: CDR1 MGHRA, CDR2 YSYEKL. The germline V and J ends were trimmed by 0 bases and 1 base, with 4 bases remaining between them. The CDR3 covers 14 residues. CDR3 in DNA: TGCGCCAGCAGCCAAGATCACAGCAATCAGCCCCAGCATTTT. Its protein product is CASSQDHSNQPQHF.

V is TRBV30 and J is TRBJ2-5, with TRBD2 matching 10 bases. The germline CDR1 and CDR2 sequences are GTSNPN and SVGIG (reference sequence). Trimming at V came to 3 bases and at J to 4 bases, leaving 8 bases not matched to a gene. The CDR3 has 15 amino acids. The chain's CDR3 is CAWRRGLAGAETQYF. The CDR3 DNA reads TGTGCCTGGAGGCGGGGCCTAGCGGGAGCAGAGACCCAGTACTTC.

This chain links TRBV14 with TRBJ2-5, with D unclear. The CDR3 has 14 amino acids. In germline, CDR1 is SGHDN, CDR2 FVKESK. Trimming stripped 0 bases from V and 1 base from J, with 6 bases between. The CDR3 spells CASSQDLAQETQYF. As DNA, the CDR3 is TGTGCCAGCAGCCAAGATCTGGCCCAAGAGACCCAGTACTTC.

The chain uses TRBV5-1 and TRBJ1-4, with D maybe TRBD1 (6 bases). V gave up 0 bases and J gave up 8 bases, with 20 bases separating them. This CDR3 has 17 amino acids. Germline V CDR1 and CDR2: SGHRS, YFSETQ. The CDR3 nucleotides read TGCGCCAGCAGCTTGGGTCGCGGGGGCACGCAGGTAGAAAAACTGTTTTTT. Protein sequence: CASSLGRGGTQVEKLFF.

The V gene is TRBV25-1, the J gene TRBJ1-1; tentative D call: TRBD1 (6 bases). The germline V gene encodes CDR1 MGHDK and CDR2 SYGVNS. This CDR3 has 15 amino acids. V was shortened by 0 bases and J by 3 bases, with 11 bases between the two germline ends. CDR3 sequence reads: CASSEYTGRHTEAFF. In DNA, the CDR3 is TGTGCCAGCAGTGAATATACAGGGAGACACACTGAAGCTTTCTTT.

The genes are TRBV9 and TRBJ1-1; 10 nucleotides match TRBD1. The CDR3 spans 16 residues. The germline V gene encodes CDR1 SGDLS and CDR2 YYNGEE. With 3 bases clipped from V and 5 bases from J, the junction kept 10 bases outside the gene matches. This CDR3 reads CASSGRQGALGTEAFF. CDR3 DNA: TGTGCCAGCAGCGGAAGACAGGGGGCGCTGGGAACTGAAGCTTTCTTT.

J is TRBJ2-2 and V is TRBV29-1; 8 bases line up with TRBD2. J lost 1 base, V lost 7 bases, and 5 bases had no gene match. Germline CDR1 and CDR2: SQVTM and ANQGSEA. The CDR3 is 14 amino acids. The CDR3 nucleotides read TGCAGCGCCACGAGCGGGGGGAACACCGGGGAGCTGTTTTTT. Protein sequence: CSATSGGNTGELFF.

The chain employs TRBV7-9 and TRBJ2-3; D remains ambiguous. This CDR3 has 14 amino acids. With 1 base removed from V and 4 bases from J, the gap between germline ends came to 9 bases. Germline V gene data show CDR1 as SEHNR and CDR2 as FQNEAQ (reference sequence). This CDR3 is CASSLERAPDTQYF. The CDR3 DNA is TGTGCCAGCAGCTTAGAGCGAGCGCCAGATACGCAGTATTTT.

V usage is TRBV29-1 and J usage is TRBJ2-3; 7 positions match TRBD2. CDR3 length: 14 residues. V trimming: 3 bases; J trimming: 5 bases; junction bases outside the gene matches: 8. Germline lookup yields CDR1 SQVTM and CDR2 ANQGSEA. CDR3 residues: CSVEAGEVGDTQYF. The CDR3 region has the DNA TGCAGCGTTGAGGCGGGAGAGGTCGGAGATACGCAGTATTTT.

This clone was observed a few times. This chain joins TRBV7-2 and TRBJ2-3, with 7 bases aligning to TRBD2. Trimming removed 0 bases from V and 4 bases from J; junction bases left unmatched: 1. This CDR3 has 14 amino acids. Per the germline V gene, CDR1 is SGHTA and CDR2 is FQGNSA. The CDR3 is CASSLAGGADTQYF. The CDR3 nucleotides are TGTGCCAGCAGCTTAGCGGGAGGGGCAGATACGCAGTATTTT.

The chain links TRBV16 to TRBJ1-5; TRBD1 is a possible D gene (5 bases). The CDR3 sequence is 16 residues long. V was clipped by 4 bases and J by 2 bases, with 15 bases between them. Germline V gene lookup returns CDR1 KGHSY and CDR2 FQNENV. The CDR3 reads CASSPPGREGNQPQHF. Written as DNA, the CDR3 is TGTGCCAGCAGCCCACCGGGCAGGGAGGGCAATCAGCCCCAGCATTTT.

Comments on this clone: It may be a read error: a sequence one base away is much more abundant. The chain combines TRBV5-1 with TRBJ2-1; 11 positions match TRBD1. The CDR3 is 15 amino acids. The J segment lost 6 bases and the V segment lost 6 bases, leaving 8 bases of the junction unmatched. Germline loops: CDR1 SGHRS, CDR2 YFSETQ. The CDR3 coding sequence is TGCGCCAGCACCGAGGGACAGGGGGGCGTCAATGAGCAGTTCTTC. Translated: CASTEGQGGVNEQFF. Supplemented by reference TRBV5-1 and TRBJ2-1, the full variable domain reads KAGVTQTPRYLIKTRGQQVTLSCSPISGHRSVSWYQQTPGQGLQFLFEYFSETQRNKGNFPGRFSGRQFSNSRSEMNVSTLELGDSALYLCASTEGQGGVNEQFFGPGTRLTVL.

This sequence joins TRBV5-1 and TRBJ1-2, with D possibly matching TRBD1 (5 bases). Germline V gene lookup returns CDR1 SGHRS and CDR2 YFSETQ. V lost 4 bases and J 0 bases, leaving 10 bases between the germline ends. This CDR3 has 14 amino acids. The CDR3 loop is CASSLGEANYGYTF. DNA of the CDR3: TGCGCCAGCAGCCTGGGGGAAGCTAACTATGGCTACACCTTC.

This chain uses TRBV5-4 with TRBJ1-1, with no clear D. The CDR3 contains 14 residues. Deletions cut 6 bases from V and 1 base from J, with 13 bases between. CDR1 and CDR2 from the germline V gene are SGHNT and YYREEE (reference sequence). The CDR3 here is CASMSMIGNTEAFF. As DNA, the CDR3 is TGTGCCAGCATGAGTATGATCGGGAACACTGAAGCTTTCTTT. Together with reference TRBV5-4 and TRBJ1-1, the CDR3 gives the full variable domain: ETGVTQSPTHLIKTRGQQVTLRCSSQSGHNTVSWYQQALGQGPQFIFQYYREEENGRGNFPPRFSGLQFPNYSSELNVNALELDDSALYLCASMSMIGNTEAFFGQGTRLTVV.

This sequence joins TRBV27 and TRBJ1-2; perhaps TRBD1 as D (5 bases). The germline CDR1 and CDR2 sequences are MNHEY and SMNVEV (reference sequence). This CDR3 is 15 amino acids long. V shed 4 bases and J shed 3 bases, with 15 bases lying between them. The CDR3 region has the DNA TGTGCCAGCAGTTCCGACAGCGACCTAGACTATGGCTACACCTTC. It yields the protein CASSSDSDLDYGYTF.

This clone turned up a few times. The genes are TRBV7-3 and TRBJ2-1, with 8 positions matching TRBD2. V shed 8 bases, J shed 0 bases, and the junction held 3 bases outside the gene matches. The V gene's germline CDR1 is SGHTA and CDR2 FQGTGA. The CDR3 has 14 amino acids. The CDR3 loop reads CASGSGSSYNEQFF. In DNA form, the CDR3 reads TGTGCCAGCGGAAGCGGGAGCTCCTACAATGAGCAGTTCTTC.

The J gene is TRBJ2-6, the V gene TRBV19; D remains unclear. V was shortened by 7 bases and J by 0 bases, with 7 bases between the two germline ends. Germline V CDR1 and CDR2: LNHDA, SQIVND (reference sequence). The CDR3 contains 14 residues. DNA for the CDR3: TGTGCCAGTAAATACGTCTCTGGGGCCAACGTCCTGACTTTC. Translating it yields CASKYVSGANVLTF.

V usage is TRBV2 and J usage is TRBJ1-5; 7 bases match TRBD1. Trimming cost V 9 bases and J 0 bases; bases outside gene matches: 11. The CDR3 consists of 16 residues. The germline CDR1 and CDR2 sequences are SNHLY and FYNNEI. Written as DNA, the CDR3 is TGTGCCAGTTCCACAGGGGCCAGATATAGCAATCAGCCCCAGCATTTT. It translates to CASSTGARYSNQPQHF.

The rearrangement joins TRBV5-1 to TRBJ2-7, with 7 bases that match TRBD2. The CDR3 runs to 13 residues. Trimming took 4 bases from V and 4 from J; bases not matched to a gene: 5. Germline V gene lookup returns CDR1 SGHRS and CDR2 YFSETQ. CDR3 protein: CASSPTGRYEQYF. The CDR3 DNA sequence: TGCGCCAGCAGCCCCACCGGGAGGTACGAGCAGTACTTC.

The CDR3 here is CASSRQDQPQHF. DNA for the CDR3: TGTGCCAGCAGCCGACAGGATCAGCCCCAGCATTTT. This chain links TRBV6-1 with TRBJ1-5; a weak D match, TRBD1 (6 bases). Per germline, CDR1 MNHNS and CDR2 SASEGT. Deletions cut 6 bases from V and 5 bases from J, with 8 bases between. The CDR3 is 12 amino acids.

The V gene is TRBV5-1, the J gene TRBJ2-7, with 10 bases matching TRBD2. This CDR3 has 20 residues. Per the germline V gene, CDR1 is SGHRS and CDR2 is YFSETQ. V dropped 0 bases and J dropped 0; count of bases not matched to a gene: 15. The CDR3 nucleotides are TGCGCCAGCAGCTTGGCGACAGGAAGAAACTTAGCGGGGGGCTCCTACGAGCAGTACTTC. It is translated as CASSLATGRNLAGGSYEQYF.

The chain uses TRBV11-2 and TRBJ2-3, with a tentative D call TRBD2 (6 bases). Germline V gene data show CDR1 as SGHAT and CDR2 as FQNNGV. The ends were cut back, 5 bases at V and 1 base at J, with 13 bases in the middle. The CDR3 has 15 amino acids. The DNA for the CDR3 is TGTGCCAGCAGCCCGGGACTTACTGGCACAGATACGCAGTATTTT. Its translation: CASSPGLTGTDTQYF. Full variable domain (rest looked up from reference TRBV11-2 and TRBJ2-3): EAGVAQSPRYKIIEKRQSVAFWCNPISGHATLYWYQQILGQGPKLLIQFQNNGVVDDSQLPKDRFSAERLKGVDSTLKIQPAKLEDSAVYLCASSPGLTGTDTQYFGPGTRLTVL.

The chain employs TRBV20-1 and TRBJ2-3; D gene uncertain. This CDR3 comprises 10 residues. V lost 7 bases and J 2 bases, leaving 4 bases between the germline ends. The germline CDR1 and CDR2 sequences are DFQATT and SNEGSKA (reference sequence). The CDR3 DNA reads TGCAGTGGTAACACAGATACGCAGTATTTT. Its translation: CSGNTDTQYF.

The chain recombines TRBV28 with TRBJ2-5; possible D gene TRBD2, 6 bases. The J call is uncertain, as TRBJ2-7 better fits the DNA end. CDR3 length: 14 residues. Germline loops: CDR1 MDHEN, CDR2 SYDVKM. The CDR3 bases are TGTGCCAGCATCCCTGGGGGGACCGTCTACGAGCAGTACTTC. Its translation: CASIPGGTVYEQYF.

Concerning this clone itself: It may be a read error: a sequence one base away is much more abundant. The chain carries TRBV6-5 and TRBJ2-7; D is ambiguous. Per the germline V gene, CDR1 is MNHEY and CDR2 is SVGAGI. The ends were cut back, 5 bases at V and 2 bases at J, with 7 bases in the middle. CDR3 length: 12 residues. CDR3 loop: CASSGDTYEQYF. In DNA, the CDR3 is TGTGCCAGCAGTGGCGACACCTACGAGCAGTACTTC.

Concerning this clone: This could be a read error, since a much larger clone is one nucleotide away. V gene TRBV2 combines with J gene TRBJ2-1, with D unresolved. CDR3 size: 11 residues. V shed 5 bases and J shed 5 bases, with 4 bases lying between them. The germline V gene encodes CDR1 SNHLY and CDR2 FYNNEI. The CDR3 DNA is TGTGCCAGCAGTTCCAACAATGAGCAGTTCTTC. Its translation is CASSSNNEQFF.

The V and J genes are TRBV5-4 and TRBJ2-5; TRBD2 might be the D (6 bases). V was trimmed by 4 bases and J by 5 bases, leaving 18 bases between them. This CDR3 has 15 amino acids. Germline V gene data show CDR1 as SGHNT and CDR2 as YYREEE (reference sequence). CDR3 coding DNA: TGTGCCAGCAGCGCCAAGACTAGTGTCGAGGAGACCCAGTACTTC. Translation gives CASSAKTSVEETQYF.

The chain links TRBV25-1 to TRBJ2-3; D not certain. Germline CDR1 is MGHDK and CDR2 is SYGVNS. The CDR3 is 13 residues long. The ends were cut back, 2 bases at V and 0 bases at J, with 3 bases in the middle. CDR3: CASSEASTDTQYF. The CDR3 DNA reads as TGTGCCAGCAGTGAAGCTAGCACAGATACGCAGTATTTT.

A note on this clone: Different DNA sequences within this sample yield the same CDR3. J is TRBJ1-1 and V is TRBV19, with 7 bases aligning to TRBD1. CDR1 LNHDA and CDR2 SQIVND come from the germline V gene (reference sequence). CDR3 length: 12 amino acids. V lost 4 bases, J lost 6 bases, and 2 bases stayed unmatched. CDR3 nucleotides: TGTGCCAGTAGTACAAGGGGGCCTGAAGCTTTCTTT. This codes for CASSTRGPEAFF.

The rearrangement links TRBV10-3 to TRBJ2-1; 12 nucleotides agree with TRBD2. Per the germline V gene, CDR1 is ENHRY and CDR2 is SYGVKD. The V and J ends lost 3 bases and 7 bases, in that order; junction bases with no gene match: 4. The CDR3 is 15 residues long. CDR3 nucleotide sequence: TGTGCCATCAGTGACTCGACTAGCGGGGGTAATGAGCAGTTCTTC. It encodes CAISDSTSGGNEQFF.

In this sample, this clone turned up once. This chain connects TRBV2 to TRBJ2-7; 8 bases match TRBD2. Per germline, CDR1 SNHLY and CDR2 FYNNEI. The CDR3 totals 13 residues. V shed 7 bases, J shed 4 bases, and the junction held 6 bases outside the gene matches. CDR3 loop: CASTGLEAYEQYF. The CDR3 DNA reads as TGTGCCAGCACGGGACTAGAAGCTTACGAGCAGTACTTC.